This TCR beta chain was found in a study of cytomegalovirus exposure and HLA in healthy donors. The V gene lost 5 bases and the J gene lost 3 bases, with 13 bases spanning the gap. Germline assignment: CDR1 MNHNY and CDR2 SVGAGI (reference sequence). This CDR3 is built from 14 residues. This PCR relied on a set of 60 Vbeta primers and 13 Jbeta primers. Profiling relied on immunoSEQ multiplex PCR, and the TCRdb table lists in-frame clones only, not all of them. This sample has approximately 190,000 clones, with 75% to 90% found just once. Details on this clone: What it recognizes is unknown.

Regarding the study as a whole: The authors later found most CMV-associated TCR beta chains appeared HLA-restricted. The availability of immune exposure information extended only to CMV serostatus.

The chain couples TRBV6-6 to TRBJ1-2; D call uncertain. The clonotype originates from a middle-aged man in good health and CMV-seropositive. Sequenced: PBMCs. The CDR3 DNA reads as TGTGCCAGCAGTCCGACCGACAAGTACTATGGCTACACCTTC. Translating it yields CASSPTDKYYGYTF.